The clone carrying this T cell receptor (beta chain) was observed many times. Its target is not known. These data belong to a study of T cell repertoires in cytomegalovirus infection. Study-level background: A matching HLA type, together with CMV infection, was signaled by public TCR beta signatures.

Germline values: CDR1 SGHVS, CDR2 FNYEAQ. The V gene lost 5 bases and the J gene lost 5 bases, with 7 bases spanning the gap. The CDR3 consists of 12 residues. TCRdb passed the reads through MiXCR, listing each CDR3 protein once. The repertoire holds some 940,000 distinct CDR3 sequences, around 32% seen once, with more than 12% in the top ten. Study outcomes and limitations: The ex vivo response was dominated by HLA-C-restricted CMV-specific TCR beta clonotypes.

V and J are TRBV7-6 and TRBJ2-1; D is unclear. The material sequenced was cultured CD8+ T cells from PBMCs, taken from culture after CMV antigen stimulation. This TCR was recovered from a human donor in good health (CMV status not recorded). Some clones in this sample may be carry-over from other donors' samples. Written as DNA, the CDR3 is TGTGCCAGCAGCCCTTACAACAATGAGCAGTTCTTC. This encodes CASSPYNNEQFF.